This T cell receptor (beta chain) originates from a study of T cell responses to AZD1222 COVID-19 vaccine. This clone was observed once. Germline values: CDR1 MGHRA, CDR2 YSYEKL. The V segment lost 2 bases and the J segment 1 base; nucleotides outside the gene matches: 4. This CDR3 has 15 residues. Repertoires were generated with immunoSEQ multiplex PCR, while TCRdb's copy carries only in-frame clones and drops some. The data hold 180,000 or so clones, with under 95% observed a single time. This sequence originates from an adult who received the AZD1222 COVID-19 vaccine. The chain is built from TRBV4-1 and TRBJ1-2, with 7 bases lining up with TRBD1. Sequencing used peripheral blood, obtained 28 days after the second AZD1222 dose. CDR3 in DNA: TGCGCCAGCAGCCAACAGACAGGGAATAACTATGGCTACACCTTC. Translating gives CASSQQTGNNYGYTF.